The 21 T cell receptor beta chains below were found in one sample sequenced in a study of identical twins. TCRdb reprocessed the 5' RACE reads with MiXCR, giving one entry per CDR3 protein. The sample consists of 450,000 to 500,000 distinct CDR3 sequences, more than 13% of them appearing once. The same data also went into a second study, on yellow fever vaccine responses in identical twins.

Sequencing used CD4+ T cells sorted from blood. These TCRs come from a woman aged 18 to 35 in good health.

This CDR3 is CASSQLFQGAGEQYF. In DNA form, the CDR3 reads TGTGCCAGCAGCCAACTTTTCCAGGGGGCTGGTGAGCAGTACTTC. The V and J genes are TRBV3-1 and TRBJ2-7; TRBD1 aligns across 8 bases. V shed 2 bases and J 7 bases; nucleotides not matched to a gene: 10. CDR1 and CDR2 (germline): LGHDT, YNNKEL (reference sequence). This CDR3 comprises 15 residues.

V usage is TRBV5-1 and J usage is TRBJ2-6; D is undetermined. The germline gives CDR1 SGHRS, CDR2 YFSETQ. The CDR3 is 14 residues long. Trimming pared 4 bases from V and 2 bases from J, leaving 7 bases between. The CDR3 loop is CASSQTPGANVLTF. CDR3 nucleotides: TGCGCCAGCAGCCAAACCCCTGGGGCCAACGTCCTGACTTTC.

V gene TRBV6-1 combines with J gene TRBJ2-5; the D is unclear. In germline, CDR1 is MNHNS, CDR2 SASEGT. This CDR3 is built from 12 residues. V was pared by 3 bases and J by 5 bases, with 7 bases between. The CDR3 region has the DNA TGTGCCAGCAGTGAGCTCTGGGAGACCCAGTACTTC. Protein sequence: CASSELWETQYF.

The sample holds many counts of this clonotype. The V call is TRBV10-3, the J call TRBJ2-1; 7 bases line up with TRBD1. The CDR3 totals 15 residues. The junction had 7 bases not matched to a gene; V was cut back by 3 bases and J by 5 bases. Germline V CDR1 and CDR2: ENHRY, SYGVKD. This CDR3 is CAISENRGGHNEQFF. The DNA for the CDR3 is TGTGCCATCAGTGAAAACAGGGGTGGACACAATGAGCAGTTCTTC.

In this sample, this clonotype turned up many times. J is TRBJ2-7 and V is TRBV4-2; 8 positions match TRBD1. This CDR3 is 14 amino acids long. The junction had 4 bases not matched to a gene; V was cut back by 2 bases and J by 4 bases. Germline values: CDR1 LGHNA, CDR2 YNFKEQ. CDR3 in amino acids: CASSQQGAGYEQYF. The CDR3 region has the DNA TGTGCCAGCAGCCAACAGGGGGCAGGTTACGAGCAGTACTTC.

The V gene is TRBV7-2, the J gene TRBJ2-7, with no clear D. V shed 6 bases and J shed 6 bases, with 15 bases lying between them. This CDR3 contains 13 residues. From germline, CDR1 is SGHTA and CDR2 FQGNSA. The CDR3 DNA sequence: TGTGCCAGCAGGGGTCCCCCTACGGGCGAGCAGTACTTC. This encodes CASRGPPTGEQYF. Supplemented by reference TRBV7-2 and TRBJ2-7, the full variable domain reads GAGVSQSPSNKVTEKGKDVELRCDPISGHTALYWYRQSLGQGLEFLIYFQGNSAPDKSGLPSDRFSAERTGGSVSTLTIQRTQQEDSAVYLCASRGPPTGEQYFGPGTRLTVT.

This clonotype was detected ten times or more. V is TRBV28 and J is TRBJ1-1; 9 bases are shared with TRBD1. CDR3 length equals 14 residues. V was pared by 4 bases and J by 6 bases, with 6 bases of the junction left unmatched. Germline V gene lookup returns CDR1 MDHEN and CDR2 SYDVKM. The CDR3 sequence: CASSSGQGGAEAFF. DNA for the CDR3: TGTGCCAGCAGTTCGGGACAGGGTGGCGCTGAAGCTTTCTTT.

The rearrangement uses TRBV6-1 and TRBJ1-4; the D gene is possibly TRBD1 (5 bases). The CDR3 covers 15 residues. CDR1 is MNHNS, CDR2 SASEGT, per germline. V lost 8 bases and J lost 5, with 18 bases in between. CDR3 nucleotides: TGTGCCAGCCGACGAGGTGGGGCTAGCAATGAAAAACTGTTTTTT. The encoded protein is CASRRGGASNEKLFF.

This rearrangement joins TRBV10-3 to TRBJ2-7; D gene unclear. Trimming pared 5 bases from V and 6 bases from J, leaving 17 bases between. Per the germline V gene, CDR1 is ENHRY and CDR2 is SYGVKD. The CDR3 contains 14 residues. CDR3 sequence: CAISNNLGQSEQYF. The CDR3 bases are TGTGCCATCAGTAACAACCTGGGCCAATCCGAGCAGTACTTC.

This clonotype has just a few counts. This chain joins TRBV4-2 and TRBJ2-1, with 7 bases fitting TRBD2. This CDR3 is 16 amino acids long. The J segment lost 6 bases and the V segment lost 0 bases, leaving 8 bases of the junction unmatched. Germline assignment: CDR1 LGHNA and CDR2 YNFKEQ. The CDR3 protein is CASSQEGHSGGNEQFF. For the CDR3, the DNA is TGTGCCAGCAGCCAAGAAGGACACTCGGGGGGCAATGAGCAGTTCTTC.

The chain uses TRBV4-3 and TRBJ1-1; D is uncertain. Germline loops: CDR1 LGHNA, CDR2 YSLEER. CDR3 length: 15 amino acids. V was trimmed by 0 bases and J by 6 bases, leaving 14 bases between them. The CDR3 DNA reads TGCGCCAGCAGCCAAGAAGTGGGAATACGGGCTGAAGCTTTCTTT. It is translated as CASSQEVGIRAEAFF.

The rearrangement uses TRBV24-1 and TRBJ1-6, with no clear D. The V and J ends lost 5 bases and 6 bases respectively, with 10 bases between them. The germline CDR1 and CDR2 sequences are KGHDR and SFDVKD. This CDR3 spans 14 amino acids. The chain's CDR3 is CATSAAGVNSPLHF. CDR3 nucleotide sequence: TGTGCCACCAGTGCGGCAGGAGTTAATTCACCCCTCCACTTT.

This CDR3 is CASSPTRQGARDTQYF. In DNA, the CDR3 is TGTGCCAGCAGTCCCACAAGACAGGGGGCGCGGGATACGCAGTATTTT. The chain joins TRBV6-1 to TRBJ2-3; 10 nucleotides agree with TRBD1. The length of the CDR3 is 16 residues. Germline V gene lookup returns CDR1 MNHNS and CDR2 SASEGT. The V segment lost 5 bases and the J segment 6 bases; nucleotides outside the gene matches: 11.

This clonotype has only a few counts. CDR3 sequence (DNA): TGTGCCACCTACGCTACAATGGGTAATTCACCCCTCCACTTT. Residues: CATYATMGNSPLHF. The rearrangement joins TRBV6-1 to TRBJ1-6; D not resolved. Deletions cut 10 bases from V and 6 bases from J, with 16 bases between. The CDR3 runs to 14 residues. Germline CDR1 and CDR2: MNHNS and SASEGT.

In this sample, this clonotype turned up a few times. V is TRBV7-9 and J is TRBJ2-2; 12 bases agree with TRBD2. This CDR3 has 15 residues. The V gene's germline CDR1 is SEHNR and CDR2 FQNEAQ (reference sequence). V dropped 6 bases and J dropped 5; count of bases not matched to a gene: 4. CDR3 in DNA: TGTGCCAGCAGTTCCGGGACTAGCGGGACCGGGGAGCTGTTTTTT. Translated, it gives CASSSGTSGTGELFF.

This clonotype was recorded a few times. The chain is built from TRBV4-2 and TRBJ2-4; 7 bases line up with TRBD2. J was trimmed by 0 bases and V by 5 bases; bases with no gene match: 7. The CDR3 length is 16 residues. Germline V gives CDR1 LGHNA, CDR2 YNFKEQ. CDR3: CASSTQAGLAKNIQYF. The CDR3 DNA follows: TGTGCCAGCAGCACTCAAGCGGGGCTAGCCAAAAACATTCAGTACTTC.

The chain recombines TRBV20-1 with TRBJ2-3; TRBD2 matches at 11 bases. Germline V gene lookup returns CDR1 DFQATT and CDR2 SNEGSKA (reference sequence). The CDR3 extends over 17 amino acids. J was trimmed by 1 base and V by 8 bases; bases with no gene match: 14. CDR3 in DNA: TGCAGTAAGCAAATTAGCGGGAGGGCCTACGGCACAGATACGCAGTATTTT. Protein: CSKQISGRAYGTDTQYF.

This rearrangement joins TRBV10-3 to TRBJ2-5, with D perhaps matching TRBD2 (6 bases). Trimming removed 7 bases at V and 7 bases at J, with 19 bases between. Germline-derived CDR1 and CDR2 are ENHRY and SYGVKD. The CDR3 sequence is 14 residues long. CDR3: CAIMASADAGTQYF. Written as DNA, the CDR3 is TGTGCCATCATGGCTAGCGCCGACGCGGGGACCCAGTACTTC.

This chain joins TRBV7-3 and TRBJ2-7, with 12 bases identical to TRBD1. Trimming cost V 0 bases and J 3 bases; bases outside gene matches: 3. The CDR3 spans 16 residues. Germline V gives CDR1 SGHTA, CDR2 FQGTGA. The CDR3 nucleotides read TGTGCCAGCAGCTTAACGGGGACAGGGGGCCTCTACGAGCAGTACTTC. Encoded protein: CASSLTGTGGLYEQYF.

The V and J genes are TRBV20-1 and TRBJ2-7; 8 bases align to TRBD1. This CDR3 has 17 amino acids. CDR1 is DFQATT, CDR2 SNEGSKA, per germline (reference sequence). J gave up 0 bases and V 1 base, and 11 bases lay outside the gene matches. CDR3 sequence (DNA): TGCAGTGCTAGAGCCGATTTATGGACAGGGAGCTCCTACGAGCAGTACTTC. This translates into CSARADLWTGSSYEQYF.

Only a few counts were recorded for this clonotype. Written as DNA, the CDR3 is TGTGCCAGCAGCTCTCCAGGAAGCTCGTATGGCTACACCTTC. Its translation is CASSSPGSSYGYTF. V gene TRBV7-3 combines with J gene TRBJ1-2; D is unclear. The CDR3 contains 14 residues. Per the germline V gene, CDR1 is SGHTA and CDR2 is FQGTGA. Trimming cost V 4 bases and J 5 bases, with 14 bases left between them.